These 8 T cell receptor beta chains came from one sample sequenced in a study of CD8 T cells in Susac syndrome. An input of roughly 0.5 to 1 ug of RNA was subjected to reverse transcription using random hexamers. TCRdb processed the immunoSEQ multiplex PCR reads anew with MiXCR; each CDR3 protein has one entry. Altogether more than 85,000 distinct CDR3 sequences are present, 85% to 95% being singletons, with the ten largest covering more than 0.3%. The sample consisted of CD4+ T cells from PBMCs. The origin of the receptors is a human donor with Susac syndrome.

The chain recombines TRBV5-4 with TRBJ1-1; D unresolved. The CDR3 is 17 residues long. Germline loops: CDR1 SGHNT, CDR2 YYREEE (reference sequence). V shed 1 base and J shed 4 bases, with 20 bases lying between them. In DNA form, the CDR3 reads TGTGCCAGCAGCTTGAGATCGTCGTTTGAGGGCGGCACTGAAGCTTTCTTT. This sequence encodes CASSLRSSFEGGTEAFF.

The chain combines TRBV4-2 with TRBJ2-3; 7 positions match TRBD2. Trimming cost V 3 bases and J 0 bases; bases outside gene matches: 3. The CDR3 totals 15 residues. Germline V gene lookup returns CDR1 LGHNA and CDR2 YNFKEQ. The CDR3 nucleotides are TGTGCCAGCAGCCAGACTAGCTTTAGCACAGATACGCAGTATTTT. Translation gives CASSQTSFSTDTQYF.

The chain carries TRBV24-1 and TRBJ2-1, with a tentative D call TRBD1 (5 bases). Germline V lookup: CDR1 KGHDR, CDR2 SFDVKD. The CDR3 is 14 amino acids. The V end was cut by 1 base, the J end by 5 bases, with 8 bases between. In DNA, the CDR3 is TGTGCCACCAGTGATTTCGACAGTAACAATGAGCAGTTCTTC. It is translated as CATSDFDSNNEQFF.

V usage is TRBV20-1 and J usage is TRBJ2-5; 14 bases agree with TRBD2. The CDR3 extends over 16 amino acids. The V segment lost 4 bases and the J segment 5 bases; nucleotides outside the gene matches: 9. Germline CDR1 and CDR2: DFQATT and SNEGSKA (reference sequence). The CDR3 nucleotides read TGCAGTGCTACCCGGACTAGCGGGGGGTTTCGGGAGACCCAGTACTTC. This translates into CSATRTSGGFRETQYF.

The chain recombines TRBV4-1 with TRBJ2-2; 7 positions match TRBD1. The ends lost 0 bases at V and 4 bases at J; junction bases unmatched: 2. CDR1 and CDR2 (germline): MGHRA, YSYEKL. CDR3 size: 15 residues. For the CDR3, the DNA is TGCGCCAGCAGCCAAGATTGGACAGGCACCGGGGAGCTGTTTTTT. Translation: CASSQDWTGTGELFF.

The V and J genes are TRBV2 and TRBJ2-3; perhaps TRBD1 as D (5 bases). V gave up 4 bases and J gave up 3 bases, with 11 bases separating them. Looked up from germline, CDR1 is SNHLY and CDR2 is FYNNEI. The CDR3 loop spans 14 amino acids. The CDR3 nucleotides are TGTGCCAGCAGTGCCCGCAGGGCGACAGATACGCAGTATTTT. Its protein product is CASSARRATDTQYF.

This clonotype has a single count. Germline and junction disagree at one end, which may indicate a read error. V gene TRBV5-6 combines with J gene TRBJ1-2; the D gene is possibly TRBD1 (5 bases). Germline CDR1 SGHDT, CDR2 YYEEEE. The CDR3 loop spans 12 amino acids. CDR3 amino acids: CASSEGNYSYTF. The CDR3 nucleotides are TGTGCCAGCAGCGAGGGGAACTATAGCTACACCTTC.

The CDR3 sequence: CSARDRGLTAFF. The CDR3 nucleotides read TGCAGTGCTCGGGACAGGGGGCTTACCGCTTTCTTT. The J gene is TRBJ1-1, the V gene TRBV20-1, with 12 nucleotides matching TRBD1. CDR3 length equals 12 residues. CDR1 is DFQATT and CDR2 is SNEGSKA in the germline V gene (reference sequence). The V gene end was trimmed by 5 bases and the J gene end by 11 bases; junction bases not matched to a gene: 6.